This paragraph reports one T cell receptor beta chain. These data are taken from a study of OX40 agonist ivuxolimab in advanced cancers. The CDR3 covers 13 residues. CDR1 SNHLY and CDR2 FYNNEI come from the germline V gene. V lost 7 bases, J lost 4 bases, and 14 bases lay in between. Produced via immunoSEQ multiplex PCR; TCRdb's table is partial and in-frame only. This sample has about 43,000 clones, with about 86% found just once. This chain connects TRBV2 to TRBJ2-7, with a tentative D call TRBD2 (7 bases). The origin of this receptor is an adult with an advanced solid tumor such as melanoma, head and neck, liver or kidney cancer. The sequencing here drew on CD4+ or CD8+ T cells sorted from blood, taken in a trial of the OX40 agonist ivuxolimab. CDR3 sequence reads: CASNHREGYEQYF. Here the CDR3 DNA reads TGTGCCAGCAACCACAGGGAGGGATACGAGCAGTACTTC.